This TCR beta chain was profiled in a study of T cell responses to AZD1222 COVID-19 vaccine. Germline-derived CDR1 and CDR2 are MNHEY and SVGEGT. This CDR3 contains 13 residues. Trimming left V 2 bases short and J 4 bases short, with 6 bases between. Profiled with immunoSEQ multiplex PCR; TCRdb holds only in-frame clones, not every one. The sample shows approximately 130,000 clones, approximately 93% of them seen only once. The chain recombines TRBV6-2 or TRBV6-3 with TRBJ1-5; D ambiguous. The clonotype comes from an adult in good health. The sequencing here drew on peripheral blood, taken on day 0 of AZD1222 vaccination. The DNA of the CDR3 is TGTGCCAGCAGTTACCCGGGGAATCAGCCCCAGCATTTT. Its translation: CASSYPGNQPQHF.